These T cell receptor beta chains were read from a single sample in a study of T cell changes during pregnancy in multiple sclerosis. Assay: immunoSEQ multiplex PCR; the TCRdb copy retains only in-frame clones and omits some. Seen here are tens of thousands of clones, 92% observed once, and the top ten hold about 0.6%. This material consisted of CD4+ T cells from peripheral blood mononuclear cells, taken after pregnancy. These receptors all come from a female donor with multiple sclerosis, enrolled in a pregnancy study. CDR3s include the opening cysteine and the closing phenylalanine or tryptophan. Each record gives: clone size, J gene, D gene, V gene, CDR3 DNA, CDR3 protein. A D gene is named only where the DNA matches it firmly. Rows give clone size only sometimes, using once, few, many, or a class for an expanded clone.

clone size: NA
J gene: TRBJ2-2
D gene: TRBD1
V gene: TRBV19
CDR3 DNA: TGTGCCAGTAGTGGCCCGGGACAGGGTCGCACCGGGGAGCTGTTTTTT
CDR3 protein: CASSGPGQGRTGELFF

clone size: NA
J gene: TRBJ2-2
D gene: NA
V gene: TRBV9
CDR3 DNA: TGTGCCAGCAGCGTTCGTCCGGGCGGGGTGAACACCGGGGAGCTGTTTTTT
CDR3 protein: CASSVRPGGVNTGELFF

clone size: NA
J gene: TRBJ1-5
D gene: TRBD1
V gene: TRBV6-1
CDR3 DNA: TGTGCCAGCAGTGAAGGAGGGGGCAATAATCAGCCCCAGCATTTT
CDR3 protein: CASSEGGGNNQPQHF

clone size: NA
J gene: TRBJ2-3
D gene: NA
V gene: TRBV11-2
CDR3 DNA: TGTGCCAGCAGCTTAGAGGGGGGTAGCACAGATACGCAGTATTTT
CDR3 protein: CASSLEGGSTDTQYF

clone size: NA
J gene: TRBJ1-2
D gene: NA
V gene: TRBV7-2
CDR3 DNA: TGTGCCAGCAGCCCGGCGAAGGCGGGGAGGGACTATGGCTACACCTTC
CDR3 protein: CASSPAKAGRDYGYTF

clone size: NA
J gene: TRBJ2-1
D gene: TRBD2
V gene: TRBV23-1
CDR3 DNA: TGCGCCAGCAGTCGTGGGACTAGCGGGAGTAACTACAATGAGCAGTTCTTC
CDR3 protein: CASSRGTSGSNYNEQFF

clone size: NA
J gene: TRBJ1-1
D gene: NA
V gene: TRBV6-1
CDR3 DNA: TGTGCCAGCAGTGAGGGGCCCATGAACACTGAAGCTTTCTTT
CDR3 protein: CASSEGPMNTEAFF

clone size: NA
J gene: TRBJ1-1
D gene: NA
V gene: TRBV10-3
CDR3 DNA: TGTGCCATCAGTGAAAAGGAGGTCACTGAAGCTTTCTTT
CDR3 protein: CAISEKEVTEAFF

clone size: NA
J gene: TRBJ2-5
D gene: TRBD1
V gene: TRBV13
CDR3 DNA: TGTGCCAGCAGCTTAAGAGGGACAGGGGGCCGGGAGACCCAGTACTTC
CDR3 protein: CASSLRGTGGRETQYF

clone size: once
J gene: TRBJ1-5
D gene: NA
V gene: TRBV28
CDR3 DNA: TGTGCCAGCAGTTTGTGGACAACTATCAATCAGCCCCAGCATTTT
CDR3 protein: CASSLWTTINQPQHF

clone size: NA
J gene: TRBJ2-1
D gene: NA
V gene: TRBV10-3
CDR3 DNA: TGTGCCATCAGTGGACGGGATGCAGACAATGAGCAGTTCTTC
CDR3 protein: CAISGRDADNEQFF

clone size: NA
J gene: TRBJ2-7
D gene: TRBD1
V gene: TRBV15
CDR3 DNA: TGTGCCACCAGCATCGGGACAGGGGGCAGTTTTCCCTACGAGCAGTACTTC
CDR3 protein: CATSIGTGGSFPYEQYF

clone size: NA
J gene: TRBJ2-7
D gene: TRBD2
V gene: TRBV10-3
CDR3 DNA: TGTGCCATCTCGGAGCGGGAGTACGAGCAGTACTTC
CDR3 protein: CAISEREYEQYF

clone size: NA
J gene: TRBJ2-1
D gene: NA
V gene: TRBV7-2
CDR3 DNA: TGTGCCAGCAGCTTAAGGGGGGGCAATGAGCAGTTCTTC
CDR3 protein: CASSLRGGNEQFF

clone size: NA
J gene: TRBJ2-7
D gene: TRBD1
V gene: TRBV28
CDR3 DNA: TGTGCGAGCCGGGACAGGGTCCACGAGCAGTACTTC
CDR3 protein: CASRDRVHEQYF

clone size: NA
J gene: TRBJ2-1
D gene: NA
V gene: TRBV7-6
CDR3 DNA: TGTGCCAGCAGGGGGGGCAATGAGCAGTTCTTC
CDR3 protein: CASRGGNEQFF

clone size: NA
J gene: TRBJ2-7
D gene: TRBD2
V gene: TRBV6-5
CDR3 DNA: TGTGCCAGCAGAAGCGGTAGCGGGAGGTCCTACGAGCAGTACTTC
CDR3 protein: CASRSGSGRSYEQYF

clone size: NA
J gene: TRBJ2-7
D gene: TRBD1
V gene: TRBV10-3
CDR3 DNA: TGTGCCATCAGCTCGGGACAGGGGATCTACGAGCAGTACTTC
CDR3 protein: CAISSGQGIYEQYF

clone size: NA
J gene: TRBJ1-4
D gene: NA
V gene: TRBV19
CDR3 DNA: TGTGCCAGTAGTAAGGGTGACAGAGCAACTAATGAAAAACTGTTTTTT
CDR3 protein: CASSKGDRATNEKLFF

clone size: NA
J gene: TRBJ2-2
D gene: TRBD2
V gene: TRBV14
CDR3 DNA: TGTGCCAGCAGCCAAGGACTAGCGGGGAACACCGGGGAGCTGTTTTTT
CDR3 protein: CASSQGLAGNTGELFF

clone size: once
J gene: TRBJ2-5
D gene: TRBD2
V gene: TRBV29-1
CDR3 DNA: TGCAGCGTTAGGGGCTTGGGACTAGGAAAAGAGACCCAGTACTTC
CDR3 protein: CSVRGLGLGKETQYF

clone size: NA
J gene: TRBJ1-2
D gene: TRBD1
V gene: TRBV2
CDR3 DNA: TGTGCCAGCAGTGAGGACAGGGGGGCCAACTATGGCTACACCTTC
CDR3 protein: CASSEDRGANYGYTF

clone size: NA
J gene: TRBJ2-7
D gene: TRBD2
V gene: TRBV7-2
CDR3 DNA: TGTGCCAGCAGCCCGGGGGGTGGAGGGAAGATCGAGCAGTACTTC
CDR3 protein: CASSPGGGGKIEQYF

clone size: NA
J gene: TRBJ1-1
D gene: NA
V gene: TRBV27
CDR3 DNA: TGTGCCAGCAGTTTCTTAGCCGGGGTGACTGAAGCTTTCTTT
CDR3 protein: CASSFLAGVTEAFF

clone size: NA
J gene: TRBJ2-2
D gene: NA
V gene: TRBV5-1
CDR3 DNA: TGCGCCAGCAGCCAGGACACGACGAACACCGGGGAGCTGTTTTTT
CDR3 protein: CASSQDTTNTGELFF

clone size: NA
J gene: TRBJ1-2
D gene: TRBD1
V gene: TRBV4-2
CDR3 DNA: TGTGCCAGCAGCCAAGATCGGACAGGGATATCATCTAACTATGGCTACACCTTC
CDR3 protein: CASSQDRTGISSNYGYTF

clone size: NA
J gene: TRBJ2-1
D gene: NA
V gene: TRBV19
CDR3 DNA: TGTGCCAGTAGTATGTTCTCCAATGAGCAGTTCTTC
CDR3 protein: CASSMFSNEQFF

clone size: NA
J gene: TRBJ1-5
D gene: TRBD1
V gene: TRBV28
CDR3 DNA: TGTGCCAGCAGGCAGGGGGCGAGAAGTCAGCCCCAGCATTTT
CDR3 protein: CASRQGARSQPQHF

clone size: NA
J gene: TRBJ1-1
D gene: TRBD1
V gene: TRBV5-1
CDR3 DNA: TGCGCCAGCAGCCAGCAGGGGGAGAACACTGAAGCTTTCTTT
CDR3 protein: CASSQQGENTEAFF

clone size: NA
J gene: TRBJ2-7
D gene: TRBD2
V gene: TRBV7-2
CDR3 DNA: TGTGCCAGCAGCTCGGGCTCAGCGGGAGGATACGAGCAGTACTTC
CDR3 protein: CASSSGSAGGYEQYF

clone size: NA
J gene: TRBJ2-1
D gene: TRBD2
V gene: TRBV27
CDR3 DNA: TGTGCCAGCAGCCCCACAGCTAGCGGGGGGAACTACAATGAGCAGTTCTTC
CDR3 protein: CASSPTASGGNYNEQFF

clone size: NA
J gene: TRBJ2-3
D gene: TRBD2
V gene: TRBV7-3
CDR3 DNA: TGTGCCAGCAGCGACGGGACTAGAGAAACAGATACGCAGTATTTT
CDR3 protein: CASSDGTRETDTQYF

clone size: NA
J gene: TRBJ2-5
D gene: TRBD2
V gene: TRBV27
CDR3 DNA: TGTGCCAGCAGTTCGGGACTAGCGGGAGGAGGGGAGACCCAGTACTTC
CDR3 protein: CASSSGLAGGGETQYF

clone size: NA
J gene: TRBJ1-2
D gene: NA
V gene: TRBV6-6
CDR3 DNA: TGTGCCAGCAGTGGCCATCTCGCGGGTGGCTACACCTTC
CDR3 protein: CASSGHLAGGYTF

clone size: once
J gene: TRBJ2-3
D gene: TRBD2
V gene: TRBV5-8
CDR3 DNA: TGTGCCAGCATCCCACGGGCTAGCGGACGCACAGATACGCAGTATTTT
CDR3 protein: CASIPRASGRTDTQYF

clone size: NA
J gene: TRBJ1-3
D gene: NA
V gene: TRBV7-3
CDR3 DNA: TGTGCCAGCAGCTTAAGGGCAAACAGGGCCCGCTCTGGAAACACCATATATTTT
CDR3 protein: CASSLRANRARSGNTIYF

clone size: NA
J gene: TRBJ1-2
D gene: NA
V gene: TRBV19
CDR3 DNA: TGTGCCAGTAGTGGGAGACCTAATTTTGGGGGCTACACCTTC
CDR3 protein: CASSGRPNFGGYTF

clone size: NA
J gene: TRBJ2-6
D gene: TRBD1
V gene: TRBV18
CDR3 DNA: TGTGCCAGCTCACCACCCCCGGGACAGGGGGCAGTAGCTGGGGCCAACGTCCTGACTTTC
CDR3 protein: CASSPPPGQGAVAGANVLTF

clone size: NA
J gene: TRBJ2-1
D gene: TRBD2
V gene: TRBV11-2
CDR3 DNA: TGTGCCAGCAGCTTAGACGGTACTAGCGGGAGGGTCAATGAGCAGTTCTTC
CDR3 protein: CASSLDGTSGRVNEQFF

clone size: NA
J gene: TRBJ2-7
D gene: TRBD1
V gene: TRBV7-9
CDR3 DNA: TGTGCCAGCAGCTTAGATCCGGGACAGGGGATCGACGAGCAGTACTTC
CDR3 protein: CASSLDPGQGIDEQYF

clone size: NA
J gene: TRBJ2-5
D gene: NA
V gene: TRBV27
CDR3 DNA: TGTGCCAGCAGTTTTCGGCTCGGAGGAGAGACCCAGTACTTC
CDR3 protein: CASSFRLGGETQYF

clone size: NA
J gene: TRBJ2-3
D gene: NA
V gene: TRBV27
CDR3 DNA: TGTGCCAGCAGTTCATGGGTTGTAGGTATCAAGAGGGCAGATACGCAGTATTTT
CDR3 protein: CASSSWVVGIKRADTQYF